The present entry profiles one T cell receptor (beta chain) with its context. TCRdb's copy holds only in-frame clones and misses some; the assay was immunoSEQ multiplex PCR. There are some 150,000 clones in the sample; 65% to 90% occur only once, and less than 20% lies in the top ten. This record belongs to a study of radiation and T cells in renal cell carcinoma. The time point: blood 4 weeks post-SBRT, at nephrectomy. This sample's treatment: 15 Gy SBRT to primary tumor, nephrectomy 4 weeks later. The tumor was a clear cell renal cell carcinoma. V trimming: 5 bases; J trimming: 5 bases; junction bases outside the gene matches: 6. Germline loops: CDR1 SEHNR, CDR2 FQNEAQ (reference sequence). The CDR3 loop spans 14 amino acids.

The source material was blood, sampled from a patient whose treatment included radiotherapy and nephrectomy. The clonotype comes from a woman aged 45-59 years with renal cell carcinoma. The chain carries TRBV7-9 and TRBJ2-5; 9 bases match TRBD1. Here the CDR3 DNA reads TGTGCCAGCAGCCCGGGGACAGGGAGTGAGACCCAGTACTTC. It is translated as CASSPGTGSETQYF. The entire variable domain, with the rest obtained from reference TRBV7-9 and TRBJ2-5, is as follows: DTGVSQNPRHKITKRGQNVTFRCDPISEHNRLYWYRQTLGQGPEFLTYFQNEAQLEKSRLLSDRFSAERPKGSFSTLEIQRTEQGDSAMYLCASSPGTGSETQYFGPGTRLLVL.